The 5 T cell receptor beta chains listed next were all sequenced from one sample in a study of blood T cells in healthy people across ages. A second about 6 to 12 cycle PCR used barcoded and J-beta primers. Using its own MiXCR run on the 5' RACE reads, TCRdb lists one record per CDR3 protein. The data show about 730,000 distinct CDR3 sequences, with about 40% seen just once and around 20% held by the top ten. The specimen sequenced was blood. These receptors all stem from a woman aged 60-75 years in good health.

This chain uses TRBV7-2 with TRBJ2-3, with 8 bases identical to TRBD2. This CDR3 contains 13 residues. CDR1 SGHTA and CDR2 FQGNSA come from the germline V gene. CDR3 sequence: CATSGPSTDTQYF. For the CDR3, the DNA is TGTGCAACTAGCGGCCCTAGCACAGATACGCAGTATTTT.

This clonotype was counted a single time. The rearrangement links TRBV12-3 or TRBV12-4 to TRBJ2-7; 8 nucleotides agree with TRBD2. V gave up 7 bases and J gave up 7 bases; unmatched junction bases: 15. The CDR3 covers 15 residues. This chain's CDR3 is CASTFRGGTYNEQYF. The CDR3 nucleotides are TGTGCCAGCACTTTCCGGGGGGGAACCTACAATGAGCAGTACTTC.

This clonotype was counted ten times or more. V is TRBV6-5 and J is TRBJ2-1; 10 positions match TRBD2. This CDR3 contains 16 residues. CDR1 and CDR2 from the germline V gene are MNHEY and SVGAGI. V lost 2 bases, J lost 13 bases, and 14 bases stayed unmatched. The CDR3 protein is CASSYGLAGANRPQFF. CDR3 DNA sequence: TGTGCCAGCAGTTACGGGCTAGCGGGGGCTAACCGTCCTCAGTTCTTC.

This clonotype has a handful of counts. The chain's CDR3 is CASSSPLSGGFYEQYF. For the CDR3, the DNA is TGTGCCAGCAGTTCACCTTTGAGCGGGGGGTTTTACGAGCAGTACTTC. The rearrangement joins TRBV7-9 to TRBJ2-7; 9 bases are a match to TRBD2. The CDR3 runs 16 residues. The germline V gene encodes CDR1 SEHNR and CDR2 FQNEAQ (reference sequence). V was pared by 6 bases and J by 4 bases, with 13 bases of the junction left unmatched.

The chain carries TRBV2 and TRBJ1-1, with 7 nucleotides matching TRBD1. Looked up from germline, CDR1 is SNHLY and CDR2 is FYNNEI. The J segment lost 4 bases and the V segment lost 10 bases, leaving 9 bases of the junction unmatched. The CDR3 has 13 amino acids. CDR3 nucleotides: TGTGCCACCCCTCCAAGACAGGGCACTGAAGCTTTCTTT. Residues: CATPPRQGTEAFF.